The 13 T cell receptor beta chains below come from one sample, sequenced in a study of early T cells in non-severe SARS-CoV-2 infection. TCRdb re-derived calls from the 5' RACE reads in MiXCR, one entry per CDR3 protein. This sample has tens of thousands of distinct CDR3 sequences, with roughly 7.7% found just once. The sample comprised whole blood. The receptor source for this set is an adult who was a healthcare worker with PCR-confirmed SARS-CoV-2 infection or an uninfected control (not recorded which).

This clonotype occurred many times. The gene calls are TRBV28 and TRBJ2-2; D uncertain. Per the germline V gene, CDR1 is MDHEN and CDR2 is SYDVKM. Trimming left V 9 bases short and J 6 bases short, with 11 bases between. This CDR3 comprises 12 residues. The CDR3 DNA follows: TGTGCCAGTCGGCGTCACCCCGGGGAGCTGTTTTTT. It yields the protein CASRRHPGELFF.

Ten or more counts support this clonotype. The V gene is TRBV28, the J gene TRBJ2-1; 15 bases agree with TRBD2. V lost 5 bases to trimming and J lost 4 bases; unmatched junction nucleotides: 9. From germline, CDR1 is MDHEN and CDR2 SYDVKM. This CDR3 comprises 18 residues. The CDR3, as DNA: TGTGCCAGCAGTCCCCGCGGACTAGCGGGAGGGCGTTACAATGAGCAGTTCTTC. This sequence encodes CASSPRGLAGGRYNEQFF.

J is TRBJ2-1 and V is TRBV24-1, with TRBD2 matching over 11 bases. V lost 6 bases and J lost 9; bases outside the gene matches: 9. This CDR3 is built from 15 residues. Germline CDR1 reads KGHDR; CDR2 reads SFDVKD. CDR3: CATSTARLAGIEQFF. The CDR3 nucleotides are TGTGCCACCAGTACGGCGAGACTAGCGGGAATTGAGCAGTTCTTC.

At least ten counts were recorded for this clonotype. The chain uses TRBV5-1 and TRBJ2-7; 13 nucleotides line up with TRBD2. V shed 0 bases and J 5 bases; nucleotides not matched to a gene: 2. Germline CDR1 reads SGHRS; CDR2 reads YFSETQ. This CDR3 region has 15 residues. This CDR3 is CASSLVLAGGDEQYF. The CDR3 nucleotides are TGCGCCAGCAGCTTGGTACTAGCGGGAGGGGACGAGCAGTACTTC.

This clonotype is classed as medium-sized. The V and J genes are TRBV2 and TRBJ2-1; D tentatively fits TRBD1 or TRBD2 (5 bases each). V dropped 3 bases and J dropped 4 bases, with 13 bases sitting between them. The CDR3 is 15 residues long. CDR1 and CDR2 from the germline V gene are SNHLY and FYNNEI. The DNA of the CDR3 is TGTGCCAGCAGTGATGGGGCCGAGGGGTACAATGAGCAGTTCTTC. Translating it yields CASSDGAEGYNEQFF.

The sample holds a few counts of this clonotype. The gene calls are TRBV9 and TRBJ1-2; no firm D call. The germline CDR1 and CDR2 sequences are SGDLS and YYNGEE. The CDR3 has 14 amino acids. The V end was cut by 1 base, the J end by 4 bases, with 11 bases between. The CDR3 here is CASSVKGMAYGYTF. CDR3 bases: TGTGCCAGCAGCGTAAAAGGGATGGCCTATGGCTACACCTTC.

The chain combines TRBV29-1 with TRBJ2-3; possible D gene TRBD2, 5 bases. V shed 1 base and J shed 0 bases, with 5 bases lying between them. The CDR3 consists of 13 residues. CDR1 and CDR2 from the germline V gene are SQVTM and ANQGSEA. CDR3 nucleotides: TGCAGCGTTGAAGGCGGGAGCACAGATACGCAGTATTTT. Translated, it gives CSVEGGSTDTQYF.

This clonotype was seen a few times. The CDR3 DNA follows: TGTGCCAGCAGTTTGAGGGACTTCGAGCAGTACTTC. This sequence encodes CASSLRDFEQYF. The chain carries TRBV28 and TRBJ2-7, with D maybe TRBD2 (6 bases). The germline CDR1 and CDR2 sequences are MDHEN and SYDVKM. The CDR3 has 12 amino acids. Trimming removed 3 bases at V and 6 bases at J, with 9 bases between. The complete variable domain, with remaining parts taken from reference TRBV28 and TRBJ2-7, reads DVKVTQSSRYLVKRTGEKVFLECVQDMDHENMFWYRQDPGLGLRLIYFSYDVKMKEKGDIPEGYSVSREKKERFSLILESASTNQTSMYLCASSLRDFEQYFGPGTRLTVT.

The chain combines TRBV5-6 with TRBJ1-2; a possible D gene is TRBD1 (6 bases). The CDR3 length is 14 residues. Germline V lookup: CDR1 SGHDT, CDR2 YYEEEE. Between the trimmed V and J ends, which lost 0 bases and 6 bases, there was a span of 12 bases. The CDR3 region has the DNA TGTGCCAGCAGCTTGGACAGGGCAATCAATGGCTACACCTTC. This translates into CASSLDRAINGYTF.

This clonotype occurred many times. The chain employs TRBV20-1 and TRBJ2-7; D unresolved. CDR3 length: 14 amino acids. V was pared by 2 bases and J by 0 bases, with 11 bases between. CDR1 and CDR2 from the germline V gene are DFQATT and SNEGSKA (reference sequence). This CDR3 is CSARKPISSYEQYF. In nucleotides, the CDR3 is TGCAGTGCTAGAAAGCCAATTTCCTCCTACGAGCAGTACTTC.

This clonotype was seen ten or more times. The chain has TRBV24-1 and TRBJ2-3; 9 bases agree with TRBD1. V dropped 7 bases and J dropped 3; count of bases not matched to a gene: 4. Looked up from germline, CDR1 is KGHDR and CDR2 is SFDVKD. The CDR3 contains 14 residues. CDR3 loop: CATRETGGTDTQYF. CDR3 sequence (DNA): TGTGCCACCAGGGAGACAGGGGGAACAGATACGCAGTATTTT.

This clonotype has just a few counts. The chain employs TRBV5-1 and TRBJ2-5; no clear D. Trimming shortened V by 1 base and J by 2 bases, and 6 bases separated the two germline ends. The CDR3 loop spans 13 amino acids. The germline V gene encodes CDR1 SGHRS and CDR2 YFSETQ. The CDR3: CASSLSAQETQYF. Here the CDR3 DNA reads TGCGCCAGCAGCTTGAGCGCTCAAGAGACCCAGTACTTC. Full variable domain (rest looked up from reference TRBV5-1 and TRBJ2-5): KAGVTQTPRYLIKTRGQQVTLSCSPISGHRSVSWYQQTPGQGLQFLFEYFSETQRNKGNFPGRFSGRQFSNSRSEMNVSTLELGDSALYLCASSLSAQETQYFGPGTRLLVL.

This clonotype turned up a few times. The chain combines TRBV20-1 with TRBJ2-6; D ambiguous. Trimming left V 5 bases short and J 0 bases short, with 8 bases between. CDR3 length equals 14 residues. CDR1 DFQATT and CDR2 SNEGSKA come from the germline V gene (reference sequence). CDR3 loop: CSAVQPSGANVLTF. DNA of the CDR3: TGCAGTGCTGTACAGCCCTCTGGGGCCAACGTCCTGACTTTC.